This TCR beta chain was recovered during a study of control samples from healthy donors and cancer patients. Only in-frame clones appear in the TCRdb table, and some are missing; sequencing was by immunoSEQ multiplex PCR. The sample consists of 35,000 to 55,000 clones, approximately 90% of them appearing once. Germline V gives CDR1 MNHEY, CDR2 SMNVEV (reference sequence). V was clipped by 6 bases and J by 10 bases, with 23 bases between them. The CDR3 runs 15 residues. Material for sequencing was PBMCs. The sequence was collected from a woman aged 40 to 50 with head and neck cancer. The gene calls are TRBV27 and TRBJ2-3; the D gene could be TRBD1 or TRBD2 (6 bases each). The CDR3 protein is CASRILGGPQGAQYF. CDR3 nucleotides: TGTGCCAGCAGAATATTAGGGGGGCCCCAGGGAGCGCAGTATTTT.